A selection of T cell receptor beta chains follows, all from one sample in a study of T cell repertoires in cytomegalovirus infection. One entry per CDR3 protein, called by TCRdb with MiXCR from the reads. In the table there are about 480,000 distinct CDR3 sequences, 30% to 40% of which are singletons. These receptors have no known antigen. The sample consisted of cultured PBMCs, taken from culture after CMV antigen stimulation. These receptors were taken from a human donor in good health (CMV status not recorded). Some clones in this sample may be carry-over from other donors' samples. The CDR3 runs from the conserved cysteine through the conserved F or W. The D gene is left open where the match is weak. Size is stated for part of the rows, as once, few or many counts, or as a class when the clone is expanded.

clone size: -; J gene: TRBJ1-2; D gene: TRBD1; V gene: TRBV7-9; CDR3 DNA: TGTGCCAGCAGCTTAGCCGCACAGGGGGCTTTTGGCTACACCTTC; CDR3 protein: CASSLAAQGAFGYTF
clone size: -; J gene: TRBJ1-2; D gene: -; V gene: TRBV12-3/TRBV12-4; CDR3 DNA: TGTGCCAGCTCACCATTGGTGGTGAATGACTACACCTTC; CDR3 protein: CASSPLVVNDYTF
clone size: -; J gene: TRBJ2-2; D gene: -; V gene: TRBV19; CDR3 DNA: TGTGCCAGTAGTATAGTTGGCGGTAGCGGAGTTACCGGGGAGCTGTTTTTT; CDR3 protein: CASSIVGGSGVTGELFF
clone size: -; J gene: TRBJ1-3; D gene: -; V gene: TRBV5-6; CDR3 DNA: TGTGCCAGCAGCTTGGACCCATCCTACGGAAACACCATATATTTT; CDR3 protein: CASSLDPSYGNTIYF
clone size: -; J gene: TRBJ2-3; D gene: TRBD2; V gene: TRBV7-9; CDR3 DNA: TGTGCCAGCAGATCTAGCGGGATCACAGATACGCAGTATTTT; CDR3 protein: CASRSSGITDTQYF
clone size: -; J gene: TRBJ2-3; D gene: -; V gene: TRBV12-3/TRBV12-4; CDR3 DNA: TGTGCCAGCAGTCTTGCGCACGGAGATACGCAGTATTTT; CDR3 protein: CASSLAHGDTQYF
clone size: -; J gene: TRBJ1-4; D gene: -; V gene: TRBV20-1; CDR3 DNA: TGCAGTGCTAGAGTAGGGGGAACTAATGAAAAACTGTTTTTT; CDR3 protein: CSARVGGTNEKLFF
clone size: -; J gene: TRBJ1-5; D gene: TRBD1; V gene: TRBV6-2/TRBV6-3; CDR3 DNA: TGTGCCAGCACCCAGGGGGCGCCGGGACAGCCCCAGCATTTT; CDR3 protein: CASTQGAPGQPQHF
clone size: few; J gene: TRBJ2-1; D gene: TRBD1; V gene: TRBV6-2/TRBV6-3; CDR3 DNA: TGTGCCAGCAGTTACTCTGGGACAGGCTACAATGAGCAGTTCTTC; CDR3 protein: CASSYSGTGYNEQFF
clone size: -; J gene: TRBJ1-2; D gene: TRBD1; V gene: TRBV20-1; CDR3 DNA: TGCAGTGCTCGGGACAGGGGCTATGGCTACACCTTC; CDR3 protein: CSARDRGYGYTF
clone size: few; J gene: TRBJ2-1; D gene: -; V gene: TRBV6-8; CDR3 DNA: TGTGCCAGCGGTCTTGTAACTGGTGGTCGGAGTGAGCAGTTCTTC; CDR3 protein: CASGLVTGGRSEQFF
clone size: few; J gene: TRBJ1-2; D gene: TRBD1; V gene: TRBV19; CDR3 DNA: TGTGCCAGTAGTGACTCGGGACAGGACGGCTATGGCTACACCTTC; CDR3 protein: CASSDSGQDGYGYTF
clone size: -; J gene: TRBJ2-1; D gene: -; V gene: TRBV6-5; CDR3 DNA: TGTGCCAGCAAAGACCGGGACAATGAGCAGTTCTTC; CDR3 protein: CASKDRDNEQFF
clone size: few; J gene: TRBJ2-3; D gene: -; V gene: TRBV20-1; CDR3 DNA: TGCAGTGCTAGAGATGCGTTCTTTGGCAGTGTTAGGGATACGCAGTATTTT; CDR3 protein: CSARDAFFGSVRDTQYF
clone size: once; J gene: TRBJ1-1; D gene: TRBD1; V gene: TRBV7-9; CDR3 DNA: TGTGCCAGCAGCGAACGGACAGGGGCGATAAAGAACACTGAAGCTTTCTTT; CDR3 protein: CASSERTGAIKNTEAFF
clone size: few; J gene: TRBJ1-4; D gene: -; V gene: TRBV7-2; CDR3 DNA: TGTGCCAGCAGACAGCTACCTAATGAAAAACTGTTTTTT; CDR3 protein: CASRQLPNEKLFF
clone size: -; J gene: TRBJ2-2; D gene: TRBD1; V gene: TRBV2; CDR3 DNA: TGTGCCAGCACCAGACAGGGGAACGGGGAGCTGTTTTTT; CDR3 protein: CASTRQGNGELFF
clone size: -; J gene: TRBJ2-3; D gene: TRBD2; V gene: TRBV7-9; CDR3 DNA: TGTGCCAGCAGCGACCGCAAGCGGGAGGGGGGGACAGATACGCAGTATTTT; CDR3 protein: CASSDRKREGGTDTQYF
clone size: -; J gene: TRBJ2-1; D gene: -; V gene: TRBV7-6; CDR3 DNA: TGTGCCAGCAGCGCTGGGTCGAGGTACAATGAGCAGTTCTTC; CDR3 protein: CASSAGSRYNEQFF
clone size: -; J gene: TRBJ2-1; D gene: -; V gene: TRBV7-9; CDR3 DNA: TGTGCCAGCAGCTTTCCCCAAGGGAGGTTCGTCTACAATGAGCAGTTCTTC; CDR3 protein: CASSFPQGRFVYNEQFF
clone size: -; J gene: TRBJ2-1; D gene: TRBD2; V gene: TRBV5-5; CDR3 DNA: TGTGCCAGCAGCTTTAGCCTTTTCACGGTCGGACTAGAATACAATGAGCAGTTCTTC; CDR3 protein: CASSFSLFTVGLEYNEQFF
clone size: -; J gene: TRBJ1-5; D gene: -; V gene: TRBV28; CDR3 DNA: TGTGCCAGCAGTTTATTACCGGCTAGCAATCAGCCCCAGCATTTT; CDR3 protein: CASSLLPASNQPQHF
clone size: many; J gene: TRBJ2-2; D gene: -; V gene: TRBV24-1; CDR3 DNA: TGTGCCACCAGTGACCGCCTATTGACCGGGGAGCTGTTTTTT; CDR3 protein: CATSDRLLTGELFF
clone size: many; J gene: TRBJ2-1; D gene: -; V gene: TRBV7-3; CDR3 DNA: TGTGCCAGCAGCTTTAATGGGGAGGATGAGCAGTTCTTC; CDR3 protein: CASSFNGEDEQFF
clone size: -; J gene: TRBJ2-1; D gene: TRBD2; V gene: TRBV7-6; CDR3 DNA: TGTGCCAGCTATCCTAGCGGGGACAATGAGCAGTTCTTC; CDR3 protein: CASYPSGDNEQFF
clone size: -; J gene: TRBJ2-4; D gene: -; V gene: TRBV24-1; CDR3 DNA: TGTGCCACCCGTGCGGGTAGGGTGGCCAAAAACATTCAGTACTTC; CDR3 protein: CATRAGRVAKNIQYF
clone size: few; J gene: TRBJ2-1; D gene: TRBD2; V gene: TRBV10-3; CDR3 DNA: TGTGCCCTCGGGACTAGCGGGAGGGGTAAAAATGAGCAGTTCTTC; CDR3 protein: CALGTSGRGKNEQFF
clone size: -; J gene: TRBJ2-1; D gene: TRBD1; V gene: TRBV2; CDR3 DNA: TGTGCCAGCAGTGCACAGGGGGTTTACAATGAGCAGTTCTTC; CDR3 protein: CASSAQGVYNEQFF
clone size: few; J gene: TRBJ2-3; D gene: -; V gene: TRBV19; CDR3 DNA: TGTGCCAGTAGTAGGGTGAATTCCCCCACAGATACGCAGTATTTT; CDR3 protein: CASSRVNSPTDTQYF
clone size: few; J gene: TRBJ1-1; D gene: TRBD1; V gene: TRBV10-3; CDR3 DNA: TGTGCCATCAGTGAGATAGGCAGGGGGCTGTATGACACTGAAGCTTTCTTT; CDR3 protein: CAISEIGRGLYDTEAFF
clone size: once; J gene: TRBJ2-1; D gene: -; V gene: TRBV25-1; CDR3 DNA: TGTGCCAGCAGGGATGAGGGGGTGGTGCTCTACAATGAGCAGTTCTTC; CDR3 protein: CASRDEGVVLYNEQFF
clone size: few; J gene: TRBJ1-2; D gene: TRBD1; V gene: TRBV20-1; CDR3 DNA: TGCAGTGCCCCGACAGGGGTAGATGGCTACACCTTC; CDR3 protein: CSAPTGVDGYTF
clone size: -; J gene: TRBJ1-1; D gene: -; V gene: TRBV19; CDR3 DNA: TGTGCCAGTAGATTCAGCGGGATGAACACTGAAGCTTTCTTT; CDR3 protein: CASRFSGMNTEAFF
clone size: many; J gene: TRBJ2-5; D gene: TRBD1; V gene: TRBV7-2; CDR3 DNA: TGTGCCAGCAGCTTAGGTGGACAGGGGGCGGGGGAGACCCAGTACTTC; CDR3 protein: CASSLGGQGAGETQYF
clone size: few; J gene: TRBJ2-1; D gene: TRBD2; V gene: TRBV28; CDR3 DNA: TGTGCCAGCAGCCACGGACTAGCGGGGGGGAGCTCCTACAATGAGCAGTTCTTC; CDR3 protein: CASSHGLAGGSSYNEQFF
clone size: few; J gene: TRBJ1-2; D gene: TRBD1; V gene: TRBV4-1; CDR3 DNA: TGCGCCAGCAGCCAAGACAGGGGGGACTATGGCTACACCTTC; CDR3 protein: CASSQDRGDYGYTF
clone size: few; J gene: TRBJ2-6; D gene: TRBD1; V gene: TRBV12-3/TRBV12-4; CDR3 DNA: TGTGCCAGCAGTCCCCGGACAGGGGGCTCCTGGTCTGGGGCCAACGTCCTGACTTTC; CDR3 protein: CASSPRTGGSWSGANVLTF
clone size: -; J gene: TRBJ2-1; D gene: -; V gene: TRBV19; CDR3 DNA: TGTGCCAGTAGTATATTGGGACCACGCGTGTCTGAGCAGCTCTTC; CDR3 protein: CASSILGPRVSEQLF
clone size: -; J gene: TRBJ1-1; D gene: TRBD1; V gene: TRBV19; CDR3 DNA: TGTGCCACAAGGACAGGGGTCTTTGAAGCTTTCTTT; CDR3 protein: CATRTGVFEAFF
clone size: -; J gene: TRBJ2-5; D gene: -; V gene: TRBV11-2; CDR3 DNA: TGTGCCAGCGGGCCGCATCCGGAGACCCAGTACTTC; CDR3 protein: CASGPHPETQYF
clone size: -; J gene: TRBJ2-7; D gene: TRBD2; V gene: TRBV12-3/TRBV12-4; CDR3 DNA: TGTGCCAGCAGTTTATTTCGTAGCGGGCTGGCCTACGAGCAGTACTTC; CDR3 protein: CASSLFRSGLAYEQYF
clone size: few; J gene: TRBJ2-7; D gene: TRBD1; V gene: TRBV20-1; CDR3 DNA: TGCAGTGCTAGAGATTGGACAGGGACCTACGAGCAGTACTTC; CDR3 protein: CSARDWTGTYEQYF